What follows are 5 T cell receptor beta chains derived from one specimen sequenced in a study of blood T cells in healthy people across ages (dated by TCRdb to the mid-2010s). Receptors were amplified or captured by 5' RACE. A second PCR of roughly 6 to 12 cycles was performed with a sample-barcoded 5' primer and a J-beta primer mix. The public reads were quality trimmed at Q25 with fastp and then assembled into clones with MiXCR by TCRdb, keeping productive beta chains. Rows with a matching CDR3 protein are joined into one entry that keeps the most common DNA and genes. This sample gives around 1,900,000 distinct CDR3 sequences in total; roughly two fifths of them show up just once. The ten largest clones represent under 25% of the sample. Sample: blood. These receptors all come from a human donor in good health.

The table lists this clonotype with many counts. V is TRBV27 and J is TRBJ2-7; D is possibly TRBD2 (6 bases). The CDR3 runs to 14 residues. Trimming cost V 6 bases and J 1 base, with 13 bases left between them. The germline V gene encodes CDR1 MNHEY and CDR2 SMNVEV (reference sequence). Here the CDR3 reads CASSFGGRSYEQYF. For the CDR3, the DNA is TGTGCCAGCAGCTTCGGGGGTAGATCCTACGAGCAGTACTTC.

The rearrangement links TRBV7-8 to TRBJ1-4; D is possibly TRBD1 (5 bases). This CDR3 is 15 amino acids long. The germline V gene encodes CDR1 SGHVS and CDR2 FQNEAQ. The V end lost 6 bases, the J end lost 8 bases, and 19 bases lay between the germline ends. The CDR3 nucleotides are TGTGCCAGCAGTGGGGGAGTAGATGAGGTGGAAAAACTGTTTTTT. This gives the protein CASSGGVDEVEKLFF.

This clonotype was observed a few times. The rearrangement uses TRBV11-3 and TRBJ2-1; perhaps TRBD1 as D (5 bases). V dropped 3 bases and J dropped 10 bases, with 13 bases sitting between them. Germline V gene lookup returns CDR1 SGHNT and CDR2 YENEEA. The CDR3 runs to 13 residues. CDR3 DNA: TGTGCCAGCAGCTTCCCGGGTCAGGGAGAGCAGTTCTTC. Its translation is CASSFPGQGEQFF.

This clonotype was seen ten or more times. The chain uses TRBV29-1 and TRBJ2-1; D not certain. Trimming removed 1 base from V and 9 bases from J, with 4 bases in between. This CDR3 is 10 amino acids long. Germline V gene lookup returns CDR1 SQVTM and CDR2 ANQGSEA. CDR3 loop: CSVEVGEQFF. For the CDR3, the DNA is TGCAGCGTTGAAGTAGGTGAGCAGTTCTTC.

This sequence joins TRBV4-2 and TRBJ2-1, with 9 bases that match TRBD1. The J call is in doubt because the DNA end fits TRBJ2-7 better. Germline CDR1 reads LGHNA; CDR2 reads YNFKEQ. The CDR3 is 14 amino acids. CDR3 sequence: CASSRRDRDNEQYF. For the CDR3, the DNA is TGTGCCAGCAGCCGCCGGGACAGGGACAATGAGCAGTACTTC.